Listed here is a single TCR beta chain. Its target is unknown. CDR3 length equals 14 residues. V lost 4 bases and J 4 bases, leaving 11 bases between the germline ends. The germline V gene has CDR1 SGHRS and CDR2 YFSETQ. The sample belongs to a study of beta chain features in type 1 diabetes. General study points: People with Type 1 diabetes carried modestly yet significantly shorter TCRB CDR3s in all four CD4+ subsets.

Of the isolated RNA, all was reverse transcribed, and so the sequenced material was expressed TCRB transcripts. Sequencing was performed with immunoSEQ multiplex PCR; in TCRdb, only in-frame clones are kept and a portion is missing. The profile shows 200,000 to 300,000 clones, approximately 10% of them singletons. The sample was naive CD4+ T cells from blood. The chain has TRBV5-1 and TRBJ2-2, with D possibly being TRBD1 (5 bases). The origin of this receptor is a man aged 25 to 40 with type 1 diabetes. CDR3: CASSPGQITGELFF. The CDR3 DNA reads as TGCGCCAGCAGCCCTGGACAAATCACCGGGGAGCTGTTTTTT.